The 32 T cell receptor beta chains below were found in one sample sequenced in a study of shared clonotypes between healthy human individuals. Here immunoSEQ multiplex PCR was the method, and the copy in TCRdb shows in-frame clones only, minus some. The sample has 2,500,000 or so clones, roughly 92% seen once; the top ten hold 0.14%. The sample taken for sequencing was naive CD4+ T cells sorted from blood. Subset given: CD45RA+ positively selected. These receptors all come from a man in his late teens or twenties in good health.

The V gene is TRBV4-3, the J gene TRBJ2-3; TRBD1 matches 7 bases. Germline assignment: CDR1 LGHNA and CDR2 YSLEER. The CDR3 has 16 residues. V trimming: 0 bases; J trimming: 7 bases; junction bases outside the gene matches: 10. Here the CDR3 reads CASSQEGGRQGYTQYF. CDR3 bases: TGCGCCAGCAGCCAAGAAGGCGGACGACAGGGATATACGCAGTATTTT.

The chain combines TRBV29-1 with TRBJ2-1; D may be TRBD1 or TRBD2 (5 bases each). The V gene's germline CDR1 is SQVTM and CDR2 ANQGSEA. The CDR3 length is 11 residues. The germline V and J ends were trimmed by 7 bases and 12 bases, with 16 bases remaining between them. The CDR3 coding sequence is TGCAGCGGTCGTGAGGGGAACCCGCAGTTCTTC. Translation: CSGREGNPQFF.

The chain carries TRBV11-3 and TRBJ2-5; 8 nucleotides match TRBD1. CDR3 length: 15 residues. CDR1 is SGHNT and CDR2 is YENEEA in the germline V gene. Trimming took 1 base from V and 4 from J; bases not matched to a gene: 5. The chain's CDR3 is CASSLGTGTLETQYF. The CDR3 nucleotides are TGTGCCAGCAGCTTAGGGACAGGGACTTTAGAGACCCAGTACTTC.

The V call is TRBV12-5, the J call TRBJ2-1, with a weak D call TRBD1 (6 bases). CDR3 length: 15 amino acids. V lost 1 base to trimming and J lost 0 bases, with 7 bases between them. Germline-derived CDR1 and CDR2 are LGHNT and FRNRAP. Written as DNA, the CDR3 is TGTGCTAGTGGTTTGGAACAGGGCTCCTACAATGAGCAGTTCTTC. It yields the protein CASGLEQGSYNEQFF.

The chain combines TRBV6-6 with TRBJ2-7; a weak D match, TRBD1 (5 bases). This CDR3 is built from 13 residues. The germline V gene has CDR1 MNHNY and CDR2 SVGAGI (reference sequence). V shed 8 bases and J shed 4 bases, with 15 bases lying between them. The CDR3 region has the DNA TGTGCCAGCTCAACAGGTATTCGGTACGAGCAGTACTTC. It codes for CASSTGIRYEQYF.

The table lists this clone with a few counts. Distinct nucleotide sequences in the sample also encode this CDR3. V and J are TRBV5-4 and TRBJ2-5; D remains unclear. CDR1 and CDR2 from the germline V gene are SGHNT and YYREEE (reference sequence). V was shortened by 0 bases and J by 1 base, with 4 bases between the two germline ends. The CDR3 covers 13 residues. The CDR3 reads CASSLAVQETQYF. The CDR3 DNA reads as TGTGCCAGCAGCTTGGCGGTCCAAGAGACCCAGTACTTC.

V usage is TRBV18 and J usage is TRBJ2-7, with no clear D. The CDR3 contains 12 residues. V was shortened by 1 base and J by 7 bases, with 8 bases between the two germline ends. The germline V gene has CDR1 KGHSH and CDR2 LQKENI. CDR3 amino acids: CASSPQGLEQYF. Here the CDR3 DNA reads TGTGCCAGCTCACCACAAGGGTTGGAGCAGTACTTC.

The chain employs TRBV28 and TRBJ2-1, with 8 nucleotides matching TRBD1. Looked up from germline, CDR1 is MDHEN and CDR2 is SYDVKM. The CDR3 is 16 amino acids. J lost 5 bases, V lost 4 bases, and 10 bases had no gene match. CDR3 loop: CASSSGTGQSHNEQFF. Written as DNA, the CDR3 is TGTGCCAGCAGTTCCGGGACAGGTCAATCGCACAATGAGCAGTTCTTC.

The chain employs TRBV6-1 and TRBJ2-7; D unclear. The CDR3 covers 12 residues. The germline CDR1 and CDR2 sequences are MNHNS and SASEGT. Between the trimmed V and J ends, which lost 6 bases and 2 bases, there was a span of 8 bases. CDR3 DNA sequence: TGTGCCAGCAGCCGGCGAGCCTACGAGCAGTACTTC. Translated, it gives CASSRRAYEQYF.

This chain links TRBV11-2 with TRBJ1-2; no reliable D call. The germline V and J ends were trimmed by 1 base and 3 bases, with 6 bases remaining between them. CDR3 length: 13 residues. The V gene's germline CDR1 is SGHAT and CDR2 FQNNGV. The CDR3 loop reads CASSLGPDYGYTF. CDR3 nucleotide sequence: TGTGCCAGCAGCTTAGGCCCTGACTATGGCTACACCTTC.

This chain connects TRBV15 to TRBJ2-7; D uncertain. The length of the CDR3 is 14 residues. Deletions cut 0 bases from V and 4 bases from J, with 10 bases between. From germline, CDR1 is LNHNV and CDR2 YYDKDF (reference sequence). In DNA, the CDR3 is TGTGCCACCAGCAGAGATCAGAACAGATACGAGCAGTACTTC. Translation: CATSRDQNRYEQYF.

Notes on this clone: Other DNA sequences in this specimen translate into the identical CDR3. This chain links TRBV29-1 with TRBJ2-7; tentative D call: TRBD1 (6 bases). The CDR3 sequence is 14 residues long. CDR1 SQVTM and CDR2 ANQGSEA come from the germline V gene. Trimming removed 6 bases at V and 0 bases at J, with 15 bases between. CDR3 nucleotides: TGCAGCGTCGCCGGGACCAGGGGCTCCTACGAGCAGTACTTC. This encodes CSVAGTRGSYEQYF.

The V and J genes are TRBV5-4 and TRBJ2-7, with D possibly matching TRBD2 (6 bases). V lost 4 bases, J lost 6 bases, and 17 bases lay in between. The V gene's germline CDR1 is SGHNT and CDR2 YYREEE (reference sequence). This CDR3 region has 14 residues. The CDR3 loop reads CASSQKPGGSEQYF. CDR3 bases: TGTGCCAGCAGCCAAAAACCCGGGGGTTCCGAGCAGTACTTC.

J is TRBJ2-5 and V is TRBV7-9; D perhaps matches TRBD2 (6 bases). CDR3 size: 11 residues. Germline CDR1 is SEHNR and CDR2 is FQNEAQ (reference sequence). The CDR3 loop reads CAGGIQETQYF. The CDR3 DNA reads TGTGCGGGCGGGATCCAAGAGACCCAGTACTTC.

J is TRBJ2-1 and V is TRBV15; possible D gene TRBD1, 6 bases. V lost 0 bases to trimming and J lost 5 bases, with 11 bases between them. The CDR3 spans 15 residues. CDR1 LNHNV and CDR2 YYDKDF come from the germline V gene (reference sequence). The CDR3 bases are TGTGCCACCAGCAGAGATCCAGGGGCCCACAATGAGCAGTTCTTC. It is translated as CATSRDPGAHNEQFF. Variable domain in full (rest from reference TRBV15 and TRBJ2-1): DAMVIQNPRYQVTQFGKPVTLSCSQTLNHNVMYWYQQKSSQAPKLLFHYYDKDFNNEADTPDNFQSRRPNTSFCFLDIRSPGLGDTAMYLCATSRDPGAHNEQFFGPGTRLTVL.

This chain links TRBV28 with TRBJ1-1, with D hard to call. CDR1 and CDR2 (germline): MDHEN, SYDVKM. The ends were cut back, 3 bases at V and 1 base at J, with 12 bases in the middle. The CDR3 sequence is 15 residues long. CDR3 in amino acids: CASSLVVSKNTEAFF. Written as DNA, the CDR3 is TGTGCCAGCAGTTTGGTTGTCAGCAAGAACACTGAAGCTTTCTTT.

The chain joins TRBV5-6 to TRBJ1-2; 10 positions agree with TRBD1. The trim removed 0 bases at V and 2 bases at J, leaving 4 bases unmatched. CDR1 SGHDT and CDR2 YYEEEE come from the germline V gene. The CDR3 runs 16 residues. The CDR3 spells CASSLGDRGTNYGYTF. In DNA form, the CDR3 reads TGTGCCAGCAGCTTGGGGGACAGGGGAACAAACTATGGCTACACCTTC.

In regard to this clone: In the same sample, other DNA sequences code for this CDR3. The chain couples TRBV7-9 to TRBJ1-5; the D gene is possibly TRBD1 (6 bases). V lost 5 bases and J lost 3, with 11 bases in between. Germline lookup yields CDR1 SEHNR and CDR2 FQNEAQ (reference sequence). The CDR3 sequence is 14 residues long. The CDR3 DNA reads as TGTGCCAGCAGCCGTACAGGGCTCAATCAGCCCCAGCATTTT. Translating it yields CASSRTGLNQPQHF.

V is TRBV10-3 and J is TRBJ2-1, with D hard to call. Germline assignment: CDR1 ENHRY and CDR2 SYGVKD. The CDR3 consists of 14 residues. Trimming took off 3 bases at V and 1 base at J, with 7 bases between the two ends. CDR3 nucleotide sequence: TGTGCCATCAGTGACAAGGGATCCTACAATGAGCAGTTCTTC. As protein: CAISDKGSYNEQFF.

The V call is TRBV13, the J call TRBJ2-2; D ambiguous. Trimming took off 5 bases at V and 2 bases at J, with 9 bases between the two ends. The CDR3 contains 14 residues. Germline CDR1 reads PRHDT; CDR2 reads FYEKMQ (reference sequence). For the CDR3, the DNA is TGTGCCAGCAGCCCCCTTGAAAACACCGGGGAGCTGTTTTTT. Encoded protein: CASSPLENTGELFF.

The chain carries TRBV5-6 and TRBJ2-3, with a weak D call TRBD2 (5 bases). This CDR3 has 16 residues. Trimming left V 6 bases short and J 4 bases short, with 21 bases between. Germline V gene sequence: CDR1 SGHDT, CDR2 YYEEEE. CDR3 protein: CASTQIWGAISDTQYF. CDR3 nucleotide sequence: TGTGCCAGCACCCAGATCTGGGGAGCGATCTCAGATACGCAGTATTTT.

In regard to this clone: Within the sample, other DNA sequences also encode this same CDR3. The chain links TRBV28 to TRBJ1-5, with D maybe TRBD1 (6 bases). The V gene's germline CDR1 is MDHEN and CDR2 SYDVKM. This CDR3 spans 14 amino acids. V lost 5 bases and J lost 0, with 8 bases in between. The CDR3 protein is CASSPTGSNQPQHF. DNA of the CDR3: TGTGCCAGCAGTCCGACAGGTAGCAATCAGCCCCAGCATTTT.

The V gene is TRBV5-1, the J gene TRBJ1-3; no firm D call. CDR1 is SGHRS and CDR2 is YFSETQ in the germline V gene. The CDR3 runs to 13 residues. Trimming pared 5 bases from V and 3 bases from J, leaving 9 bases between. CDR3 DNA: TGCGCCAGCAGAGAGACACTTGGAAACACCATATATTTT. Translated: CASRETLGNTIYF. Complete variable domain (other parts from reference TRBV5-1 and TRBJ1-3): KAGVTQTPRYLIKTRGQQVTLSCSPISGHRSVSWYQQTPGQGLQFLFEYFSETQRNKGNFPGRFSGRQFSNSRSEMNVSTLELGDSALYLCASRETLGNTIYFGEGSWLTVV.

V and J are TRBV29-1 and TRBJ2-2; 12 nucleotides agree with TRBD1. From germline, CDR1 is SQVTM and CDR2 ANQGSEA. The CDR3 length is 17 residues. Losses at the gene ends were 6 bases for V and 0 bases for J; bases not matched to a gene: 8. CDR3 amino acids: CSVPGTGGPPNTGELFF. DNA of the CDR3: TGCAGCGTCCCCGGGACAGGGGGCCCTCCGAACACCGGGGAGCTGTTTTTT.

This chain uses TRBV9 with TRBJ2-2, with D perhaps TRBD1 (5 bases). V dropped 3 bases and J dropped 4 bases, with 16 bases sitting between them. The CDR3 has 16 amino acids. The germline V gene encodes CDR1 SGDLS and CDR2 YYNGEE. The DNA of the CDR3 is TGTGCCAGCAGCGGCGGTCAGGGTCGGAGCACCGGGGAGCTGTTTTTT. As protein: CASSGGQGRSTGELFF. Looking up the rest from reference TRBV9 and TRBJ2-2 gives the full variable domain: DSGVTQTPKHLITATGQRVTLRCSPRSGDLSVYWYQQSLDQGLQFLIQYYNGEERAKGNILERFSAQQFPDLHSELNLSSLELGDSALYFCASSGGQGRSTGELFFGEGSRLTVL.

This clone came up once. The chain combines TRBV7-9 with TRBJ1-4; D is unresolved. V was trimmed by 2 bases and J by 5 bases, leaving 12 bases between them. Germline V CDR1 and CDR2: SEHNR, FQNEAQ (reference sequence). This CDR3 is built from 15 residues. The CDR3 reads CASSLSFQVNEKLFF. In nucleotides, the CDR3 is TGTGCCAGCAGCTTATCCTTTCAGGTGAATGAAAAACTGTTTTTT.

The chain is built from TRBV19 and TRBJ2-7; tentative D call: TRBD1 (6 bases). Trimming took 3 bases from V and 5 from J, leaving 14 bases between them. The CDR3 spans 14 residues. Germline values: CDR1 LNHDA, CDR2 SQIVND (reference sequence). CDR3 sequence reads: CASSIGGHSDEQYF. The CDR3 DNA is TGTGCCAGTAGTATTGGGGGACATTCCGACGAGCAGTACTTC.

Details on this clone: Other DNA sequences of this sample code for an identical CDR3. V usage is TRBV6-5 and J usage is TRBJ2-3; 10 bases fit TRBD2. This CDR3 has 15 amino acids. Germline-derived CDR1 and CDR2 are MNHEY and SVGAGI. V was clipped by 7 bases and J by 2 bases; unmatched bases: 6. In nucleotides, the CDR3 is TGTGCCAGCACTCGGACTAGCGGATTCACAGATACGCAGTATTTT. Amino acid sequence: CASTRTSGFTDTQYF.

V and J are TRBV5-1 and TRBJ1-3, with 7 bases that match TRBD1. V lost 0 bases to trimming and J lost 9 bases; unmatched junction nucleotides: 9. The CDR3 is 15 residues long. CDR1 and CDR2 (germline): SGHRS, YFSETQ. The chain's CDR3 is CASSLGDSALPTIYF. CDR3 sequence (DNA): TGCGCCAGCAGCTTGGGGGACAGTGCTTTGCCCACCATATATTTT.

This sequence joins TRBV5-1 and TRBJ2-1; TRBD2 agrees at 11 bases. Germline CDR1 and CDR2: SGHRS and YFSETQ. V gave up 3 bases and J gave up 3 bases; unmatched junction bases: 5. The CDR3 totals 16 residues. CDR3 protein: CASSSTGTSGYNEQFF. CDR3 bases: TGCGCCAGCAGCTCGACCGGGACTAGCGGCTACAATGAGCAGTTCTTC.

The chain carries TRBV6-1 and TRBJ2-7, with D possibly being TRBD1 or TRBD2 (6 bases each). CDR1 MNHNS and CDR2 SASEGT come from the germline V gene. The CDR3 totals 15 residues. V was cut by 7 bases and J by 1 base, with 17 bases left in between. The CDR3, as DNA: TGTGCCAGCACCCGAAGCACAGGGACTTCCTACGAGCAGTACTTC. This encodes CASTRSTGTSYEQYF.

The count of this clone is one. Other DNA sequences in the sample encode the same CDR3. The V and J genes are TRBV9 and TRBJ1-1; perhaps TRBD1 as D (5 bases). The germline gives CDR1 SGDLS, CDR2 YYNGEE. The length of the CDR3 is 14 residues. V lost 0 bases, J lost 0 bases, and 6 bases lay in between. The CDR3 nucleotides are TGTGCCAGCAGCGTAGGACAGATGAACACTGAAGCTTTCTTT. Protein sequence: CASSVGQMNTEAFF.